This paragraph covers one T cell receptor beta chain sequence. The antigen remains unidentified. 60 Vbeta and 13 Jbeta primers were used in PCR. Produced via immunoSEQ multiplex PCR; TCRdb's table is partial and in-frame only. Among roughly 80,000 clones listed, over 70% were seen once. The record originates from a study of cytomegalovirus exposure and HLA in healthy donors. Study summary: There were about 85 million unique TCRs (from HLA-typed donors) in an early data release.

Whole-study results and caveats: A classifier reportedly called cytomegalovirus status with high sensitivity and specificity. Listed as cytomegalovirus-associated were 170 or so TCR beta chains. In terms of immune exposure information, only CMV serostatus was available.

The CDR3 extends over 14 amino acids. V lost 0 bases to trimming and J lost 3 bases, with 6 bases between them. The germline V gene encodes CDR1 SGHTS and CDR2 YDEGEE. The chain is built from TRBV5-8 and TRBJ2-2; D is undetermined. The sequenced sample was PBMCs. This TCR derives from a male donor in good health and CMV-seronegative. Written as DNA, the CDR3 is TGTGCCAGCAGCTTGGGGTCGGACACCGGGGAGCTGTTTTTT. Its translation: CASSLGSDTGELFF.